The T cell receptor beta chain described here comes from a study of control samples from healthy donors and cancer patients. Produced via immunoSEQ multiplex PCR; TCRdb's table is partial and in-frame only. Of over 100,000 clones listed, about nine tenths are singletons. Input material: blood. The source is a human donor in good health. The donor label of this sample is uncertain.

CDR3: CASSLQGVSPLHF. CDR3 DNA sequence: TGTGCCAGCAGTTTACAGGGTGTTTCACCCCTCCACTTT. This chain connects TRBV12-3 or TRBV12-4 to TRBJ1-6, with D perhaps TRBD1 (5 bases). This CDR3 spans 13 amino acids. V was clipped by 2 bases and J by 9 bases, with 8 bases between them.